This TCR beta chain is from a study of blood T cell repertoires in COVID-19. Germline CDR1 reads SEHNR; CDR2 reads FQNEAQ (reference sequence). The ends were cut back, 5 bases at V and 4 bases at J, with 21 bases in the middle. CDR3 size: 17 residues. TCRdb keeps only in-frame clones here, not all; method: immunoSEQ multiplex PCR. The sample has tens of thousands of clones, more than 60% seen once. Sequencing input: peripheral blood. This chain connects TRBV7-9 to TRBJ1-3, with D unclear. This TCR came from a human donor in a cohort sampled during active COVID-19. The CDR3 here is CASSLTPRQSSGNTIYF. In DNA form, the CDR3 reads TGTGCCAGCAGCCTTACCCCGAGGCAGTCTTCCGGAAACACCATATATTTT.